This TCR beta chain came from a study of blood T cell repertoires in COVID-19. Study context: Acute-phase and convalescent COVID-19 samples originated in the United States, Italy and Spain. T cells, B-cell-depleted T cells, or PBMCs provided the cDNA or gDNA that served as material.

Germline V gives CDR1 MNHEY, CDR2 SMNVEV (reference sequence). This CDR3 is 19 amino acids long. Losses at the gene ends were 5 bases for V and 2 bases for J; bases not matched to a gene: 13. Per the original methods: Estimation of nucleated cell counts relied on the amplification of reference gene primers. The assay was immunoSEQ multiplex PCR, and TCRdb's table has in-frame clones only and misses some. V and J calls and clone size are those listed in that table; D and trimming were worked out from the DNA. The table shows approximately 350,000 clones, with around 91% occurring only once. The sequenced material came from peripheral blood. J is TRBJ2-5 and V is TRBV27, with 14 positions matching TRBD2. The receptor comes from a woman under 30 who had recovered from COVID-19. CDR3 nucleotide sequence: TGTGCCAGCAGTATAAGACCACCGGGACTAGCGGGAGAGCAAGAGACCCAGTACTTC. It encodes CASSIRPPGLAGEQETQYF.